This TCR beta chain was found in a study of response to subunit inactivated influenza vaccine listed by TCRdb under 2018. In the study overall: Deep quantitative profiling of the T cell receptor repertoire was used in the study to follow responses to a trivalent subunit inactivated influenza vaccine. What the study reported, not specific to this receptor: The authors suggested that each seasonal influenza vaccination may recruit only a limited number of new T cells.

The sample's time point label, decoded: around 45 days after influenza vaccine administration. The library came from RT-PCR. The instrument was an Illumina HiSeq 2500. Using fastp trimming at Q25 and MiXCR clonotype assembly, TCRdb reanalyzed the public sequencing data and kept in-frame beta chains. All rows with the same CDR3 protein become a single entry with the most common DNA and genes. In this sample the table shows approximately 500,000 distinct CDR3 sequences, over 10% of which occur a single time. The top ten hold around 13% of the sample. A few counts support this clonotype. Its antigen remains unidentified. Qualities for individual bases were not recorded, and no much larger clone is one base off. At the junction V is shortened by 0 bases and J by 4 bases, with 18 bases in between. The CDR3 holds 17 amino acids from the cysteine to the phenylalanine. The kept DNA is CDR3 alone, 51 bases in frame from the first base. CDR1 MNHEY and CDR2 SVGAGI were looked up in the germline V gene.

The chain was built from TRBV6-5 and TRBJ1-1; TRBD1 is a possible D gene, resting on 5 matching bases. The clonotype was recovered from a man in his fifties or sixties who received an inactivated influenza vaccine. Donor details come from another sample of the same person, matched by shared clones. This specimen was PBMCs from blood, taken about 6 weeks after vaccination. Here is the DNA: TGTGCCAGCAGTTACTCGACCGAGGGGAGTGGGACCACTGAAGCTTTCTTT. Its amino acids are CASSYSTEGSGTTEAFF.